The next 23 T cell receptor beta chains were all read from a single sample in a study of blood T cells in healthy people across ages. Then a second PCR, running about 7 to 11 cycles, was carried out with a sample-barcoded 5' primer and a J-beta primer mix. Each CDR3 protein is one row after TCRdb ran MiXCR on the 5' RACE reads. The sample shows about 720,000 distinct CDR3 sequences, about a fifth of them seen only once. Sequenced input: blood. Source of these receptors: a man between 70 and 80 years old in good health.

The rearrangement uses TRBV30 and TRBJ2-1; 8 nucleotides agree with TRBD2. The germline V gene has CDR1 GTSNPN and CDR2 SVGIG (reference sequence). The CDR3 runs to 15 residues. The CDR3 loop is CARSGGGSAYNEQFF. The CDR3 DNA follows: TGTGCTCGAAGCGGGGGAGGGTCGGCCTACAATGAGCAGTTCTTC.

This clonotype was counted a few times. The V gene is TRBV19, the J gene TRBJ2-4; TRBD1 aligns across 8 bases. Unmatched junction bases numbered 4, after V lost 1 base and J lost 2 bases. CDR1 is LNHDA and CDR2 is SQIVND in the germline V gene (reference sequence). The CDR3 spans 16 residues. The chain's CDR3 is CASSIVQGATKNIQYF. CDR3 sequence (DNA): TGTGCCAGTAGTATAGTCCAGGGGGCGACCAAAAACATTCAGTACTTC.

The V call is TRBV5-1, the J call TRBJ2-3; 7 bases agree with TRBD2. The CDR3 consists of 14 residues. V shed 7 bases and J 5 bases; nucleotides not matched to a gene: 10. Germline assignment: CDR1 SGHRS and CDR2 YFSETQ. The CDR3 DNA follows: TGCGCCAGCTGGACGGGAGGAAAGGGAGATACGCAGTATTTT. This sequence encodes CASWTGGKGDTQYF.

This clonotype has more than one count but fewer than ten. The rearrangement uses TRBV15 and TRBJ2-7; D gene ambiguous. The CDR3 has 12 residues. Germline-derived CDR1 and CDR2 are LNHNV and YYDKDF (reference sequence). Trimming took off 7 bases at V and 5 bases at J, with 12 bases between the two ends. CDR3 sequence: CATNRVLNEQYF. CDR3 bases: TGTGCCACCAACCGGGTTTTGAACGAGCAGTACTTC. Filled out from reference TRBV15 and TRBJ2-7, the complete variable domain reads DAMVIQNPRYQVTQFGKPVTLSCSQTLNHNVMYWYQQKSSQAPKLLFHYYDKDFNNEADTPDNFQSRRPNTSFCFLDIRSPGLGDTAMYLCATNRVLNEQYFGPGTRLTVT.

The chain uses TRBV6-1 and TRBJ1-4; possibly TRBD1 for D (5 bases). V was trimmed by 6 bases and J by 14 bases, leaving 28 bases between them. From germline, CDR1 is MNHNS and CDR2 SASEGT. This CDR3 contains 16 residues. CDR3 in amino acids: CASSLAPDLGGKWLFF. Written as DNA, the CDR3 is TGTGCCAGCAGCTTGGCCCCGGATCTGGGGGGAAAATGGCTGTTTTTT.

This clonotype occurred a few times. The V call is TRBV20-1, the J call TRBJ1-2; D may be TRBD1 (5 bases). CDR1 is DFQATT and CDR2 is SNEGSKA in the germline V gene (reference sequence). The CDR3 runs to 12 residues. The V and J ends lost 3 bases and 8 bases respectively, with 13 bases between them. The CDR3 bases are TGCAGTGCTAGTGAGGGGTGGCGAGGCTACACCTTC. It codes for CSASEGWRGYTF.

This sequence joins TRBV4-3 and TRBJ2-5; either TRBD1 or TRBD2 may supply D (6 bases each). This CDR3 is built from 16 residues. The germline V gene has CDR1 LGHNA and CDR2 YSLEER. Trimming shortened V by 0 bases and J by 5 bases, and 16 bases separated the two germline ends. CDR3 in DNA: TGCGCCAGCAGCCAAGATTCGGGGGCTACTGGCGAGACCCAGTACTTC. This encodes CASSQDSGATGETQYF.

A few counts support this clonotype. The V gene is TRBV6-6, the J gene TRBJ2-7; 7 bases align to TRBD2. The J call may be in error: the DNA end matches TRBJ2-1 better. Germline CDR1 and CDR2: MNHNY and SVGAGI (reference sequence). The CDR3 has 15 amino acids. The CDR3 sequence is CASSLGSSGYNEQFF. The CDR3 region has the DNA TGTGCCAGCAGCCTCGGGTCTAGCGGTTACAATGAGCAGTTCTTC.

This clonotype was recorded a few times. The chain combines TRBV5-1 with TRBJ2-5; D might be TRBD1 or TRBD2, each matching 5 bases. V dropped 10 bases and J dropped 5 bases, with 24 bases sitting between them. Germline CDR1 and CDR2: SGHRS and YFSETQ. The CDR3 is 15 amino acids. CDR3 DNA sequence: TGCGCCTCCTTGAGAGGAGAGTTCGGGGCGGAGACCCAGTACTTC. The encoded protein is CASLRGEFGAETQYF. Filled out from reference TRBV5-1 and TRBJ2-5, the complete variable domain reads KAGVTQTPRYLIKTRGQQVTLSCSPISGHRSVSWYQQTPGQGLQFLFEYFSETQRNKGNFPGRFSGRQFSNSRSEMNVSTLELGDSALYLCASLRGEFGAETQYFGPGTRLLVL.

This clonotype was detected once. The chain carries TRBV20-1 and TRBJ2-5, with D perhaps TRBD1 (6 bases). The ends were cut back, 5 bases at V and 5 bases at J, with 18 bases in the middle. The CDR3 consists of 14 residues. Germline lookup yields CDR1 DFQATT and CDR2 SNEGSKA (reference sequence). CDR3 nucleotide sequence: TGCAGTGCTCCGGACAGTTTCTTTTTCGAGACCCAGTACTTC. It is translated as CSAPDSFFFETQYF.

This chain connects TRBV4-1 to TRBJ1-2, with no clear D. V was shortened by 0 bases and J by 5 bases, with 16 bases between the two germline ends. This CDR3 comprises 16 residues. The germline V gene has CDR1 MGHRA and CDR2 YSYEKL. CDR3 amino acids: CASSQEGISIGYGYTF. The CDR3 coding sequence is TGCGCCAGCAGCCAAGAAGGCATCTCAATAGGGTATGGCTACACCTTC.

CDR3: CASSQESRDYGYTF. The CDR3 DNA reads as TGTGCCAGCAGCCAAGAGAGCCGGGACTATGGCTACACCTTC. The V and J genes are TRBV4-2 and TRBJ1-2; D is ambiguous. Germline V CDR1 and CDR2: LGHNA, YNFKEQ. V lost 0 bases and J 3 bases, leaving 8 bases between the germline ends. This CDR3 is 14 amino acids long.

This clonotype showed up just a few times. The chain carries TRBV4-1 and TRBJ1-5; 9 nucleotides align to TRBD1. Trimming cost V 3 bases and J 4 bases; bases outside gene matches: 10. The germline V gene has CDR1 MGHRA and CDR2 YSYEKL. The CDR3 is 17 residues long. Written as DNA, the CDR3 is TGCGCCAGCAGCCATTCCTTGGGACAGGGTAAGAATCAGCCCCAGCATTTT. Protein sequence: CASSHSLGQGKNQPQHF.

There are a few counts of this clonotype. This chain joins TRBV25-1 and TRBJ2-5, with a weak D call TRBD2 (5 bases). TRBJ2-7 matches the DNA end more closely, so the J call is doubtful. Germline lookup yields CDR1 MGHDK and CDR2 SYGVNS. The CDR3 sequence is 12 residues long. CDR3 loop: CASTQGGYEQYV. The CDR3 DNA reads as TGTGCCAGCACCCAAGGAGGTTACGAGCAGTACGTC.

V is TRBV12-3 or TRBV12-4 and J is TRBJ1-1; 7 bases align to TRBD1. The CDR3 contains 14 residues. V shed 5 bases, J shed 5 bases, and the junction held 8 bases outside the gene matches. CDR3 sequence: CASSNRGRGTEAFF. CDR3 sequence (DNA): TGTGCCAGCAGTAACAGGGGACGGGGGACTGAAGCTTTCTTT.

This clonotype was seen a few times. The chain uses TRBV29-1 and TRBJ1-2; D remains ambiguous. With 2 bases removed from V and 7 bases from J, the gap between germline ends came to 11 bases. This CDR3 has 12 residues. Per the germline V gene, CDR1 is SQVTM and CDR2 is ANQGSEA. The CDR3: CSVELRAIGYTF. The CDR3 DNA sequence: TGCAGCGTTGAATTAAGGGCGATTGGCTACACCTTC.

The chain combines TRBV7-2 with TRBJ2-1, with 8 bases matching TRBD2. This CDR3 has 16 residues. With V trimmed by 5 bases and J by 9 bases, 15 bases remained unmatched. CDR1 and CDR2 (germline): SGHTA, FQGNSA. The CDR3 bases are TGTGCCAGCAGCCCCCTAAGGTCCAGCGGGGGTTCTGAGCAGTTCTTC. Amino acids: CASSPLRSSGGSEQFF.

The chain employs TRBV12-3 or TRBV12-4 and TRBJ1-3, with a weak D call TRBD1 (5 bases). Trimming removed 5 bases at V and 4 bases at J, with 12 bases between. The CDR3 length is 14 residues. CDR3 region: CASSRMGLGNTIYF. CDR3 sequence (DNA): TGTGCCAGCAGTCGAATGGGACTCGGAAACACCATATATTTT.

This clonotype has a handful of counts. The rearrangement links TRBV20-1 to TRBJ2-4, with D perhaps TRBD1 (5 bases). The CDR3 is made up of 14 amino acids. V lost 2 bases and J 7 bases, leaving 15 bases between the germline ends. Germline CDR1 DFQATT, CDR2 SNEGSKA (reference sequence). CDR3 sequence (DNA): TGCAGTGCTAGACCGAGGCAGGGTGGGAACATTCAGTACTTC. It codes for CSARPRQGGNIQYF.

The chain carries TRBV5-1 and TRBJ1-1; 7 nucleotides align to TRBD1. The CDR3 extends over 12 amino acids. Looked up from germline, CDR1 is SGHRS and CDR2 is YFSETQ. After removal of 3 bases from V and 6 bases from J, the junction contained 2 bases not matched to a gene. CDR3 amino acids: CASSSTGPEAFF. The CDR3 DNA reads TGCGCCAGCAGCTCGACAGGGCCTGAAGCTTTCTTT.

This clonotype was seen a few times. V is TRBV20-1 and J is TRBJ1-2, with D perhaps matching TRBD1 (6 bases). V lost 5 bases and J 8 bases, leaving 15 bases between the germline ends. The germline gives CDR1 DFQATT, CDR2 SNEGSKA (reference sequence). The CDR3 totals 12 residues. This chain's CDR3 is CSALNRDMGYTF. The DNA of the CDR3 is TGCAGTGCTTTGAACCGGGACATGGGCTACACCTTC.

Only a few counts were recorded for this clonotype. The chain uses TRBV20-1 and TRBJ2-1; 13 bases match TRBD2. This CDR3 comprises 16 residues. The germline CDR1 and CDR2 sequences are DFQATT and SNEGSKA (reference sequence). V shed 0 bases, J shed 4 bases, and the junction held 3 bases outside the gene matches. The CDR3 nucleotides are TGCAGTGCTAGAGATTCGACTAGCGGGAGGTACAATGAGCAGTTCTTC. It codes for CSARDSTSGRYNEQFF.

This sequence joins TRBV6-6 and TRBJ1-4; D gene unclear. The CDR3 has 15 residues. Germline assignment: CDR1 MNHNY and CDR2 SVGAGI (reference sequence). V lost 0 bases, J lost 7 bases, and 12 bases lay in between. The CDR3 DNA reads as TGTGCCAGCAGTTACTCCCGGGCTGAGGGTGAAAAACTGTTTTTT. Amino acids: CASSYSRAEGEKLFF.